The TCR beta chain under discussion was sequenced for a study of T-cell reconstitution after alpha-beta-depleted transplantation in children. This clonotype was observed at least ten times. This sample's TCRbeta library carried unique molecular identifier barcodes. TCRdb processed the PCR reads anew with MiXCR; each CDR3 protein has one entry. Of 200,000 to 250,000 distinct CDR3 sequences in the sample, 12% were seen once. The V and J ends lost 2 bases and 9 bases respectively, with 15 bases between them. The germline V gene has CDR1 SGHRS and CDR2 YFSETQ. The CDR3 is 14 residues long. Source: PBMCs from the stem cell graft donor, taken from the stem cell graft. The source of this sequence is a human donor who donated a stem cell graft to a child with acute lymphoblastic leukemia. J is TRBJ2-1 and V is TRBV5-1; tentative D call: TRBD1 (5 bases). CDR3 residues: CASSFETVKSEQFF. CDR3 in DNA: TGCGCCAGCAGCTTCGAGACAGTAAAAAGTGAGCAGTTCTTC.